This is a list of T cell receptor beta chains from one sample in a study of cytomegalovirus exposure and HLA in healthy donors. The method was immunoSEQ multiplex PCR; TCRdb's version includes in-frame clones alone and lacks a portion of them. The sample holds around 150,000 clones; roughly 72% are singletons and the top ten take about 1.7%. Sequencing used PBMCs. These receptors were collected from a man aged 35 to 55 in good health and CMV-seronegative. The CDR3 runs from the conserved cysteine through the conserved F or W. A D gene is named only where the DNA matches it firmly. Clone size is stated in some rows and not others, as once, few, many or a class when expanded.

>once|TRBD2|TRBJ2-3|TRBV6-1
TGTGCCAGCAGTGGACTAGCGGGAGGCCCCACAGATACGCAGTATTTT
CASSGLAGGPTDTQYF
>.|TRBD2|TRBJ2-5|TRBV7-6
TGTGCCAGCAGCTCAGGGACTAGCTTATCCGAGACCCAGTACTTC
CASSSGTSLSETQYF
>.|TRBD1|TRBJ2-2|TRBV5-1
TGCGCCAGCAGCTCGACAGGGAAGGACACCGGGGAGCTGTTTTTT
CASSSTGKDTGELFF
>.|TRBD2|TRBJ2-7|TRBV28
TGTGCCAGCAGTTTAGGGGCGGGAGGAGTCTACGAGCAGTACTTC
CASSLGAGGVYEQYF
>.|.|TRBJ1-1|TRBV29-1
TGCAGCGTTTGGAGGAACACTGAAGCTTTCTTT
CSVWRNTEAFF
>.|.|TRBJ2-7|TRBV6-5
TGTGCCAGCAGTTACAATTCGGGACTCCCCTACGAGCAGTACTTC
CASSYNSGLPYEQYF
>.|.|TRBJ2-3|TRBV2
TGTGCCAGCAGTGAACGTGCAGATACGCAGTATTTT
CASSERADTQYF
>.|.|TRBJ1-3|TRBV28
TGTGCCAGCAGTCAAGCCGACCTACAGGGCACTCCTGGAAACACCATATATTTT
CASSQADLQGTPGNTIYF
>.|TRBD2|TRBJ2-3|TRBV11-2
TGTGCCAGCAGCTTAGCGATACTAGCGGCTCCAGATACGCAGTATTTT
CASSLAILAAPDTQYF
>.|.|TRBJ1-4|TRBV25-1
TGTGCCAGCAGTGAATACAGGGATGGTGGTGAAAAACTGTTTTTT
CASSEYRDGGEKLFF
>.|.|TRBJ2-2|TRBV5-4
TGTGCCAGCAGCTTGCGAGCGAACACCGGGGAGCTGTTTTTT
CASSLRANTGELFF
>.|.|TRBJ2-1|TRBV12-1
TGTGCCAGCAGCCCCCGAACCCAGGTTAGCTCCTACAATGAGCAGTTCTTC
CASSPRTQVSSYNEQFF
>.|TRBD2|TRBJ2-7|TRBV10-2
TGCGCCAGCAGTGCCCACCGGGACTACTACTCCTACGAGCAGTACTTC
CASSAHRDYYSYEQYF
>.|TRBD2|TRBJ2-1|TRBV5-1
TGCGCCAGCAGCCGGACTAGCGGGCCCAACTCCTACAATGAGCAGTTCTTC
CASSRTSGPNSYNEQFF
>.|TRBD1|TRBJ2-3|TRBV19
TGTGCCAGTAGTATTGCCCCAGGGGGCATTGGCACAGATACGCAGTATTTT
CASSIAPGGIGTDTQYF
>.|TRBD2|TRBJ2-2|TRBV9
TGTGCCAGCAGCGACCGGACTAGCGTTTCGACCGGGGAGCTGTTTTTT
CASSDRTSVSTGELFF
>.|.|TRBJ1-3|TRBV28
TGTGCCAGCAGTTCACACGACAGGAACTCTGGAAACACCATATATTTT
CASSSHDRNSGNTIYF
>.|.|TRBJ2-7|TRBV19
TGTGCCAGTAGTATGACAGAAGAGTACGAGCAGTACTTC
CASSMTEEYEQYF
>.|.|TRBJ2-2|TRBV28
TGTGCCAGCAGTTCCGCTAGCGACACCGGGGAGCTGTTTTTT
CASSSASDTGELFF
>.|TRBD1|TRBJ2-7|TRBV15
TGTGCCACCAGCAGAGGTGCCAGGGGGCTGACCTACGAGCAGTACTTC
CATSRGARGLTYEQYF
>.|TRBD1|TRBJ2-5|TRBV27
TGTGCCAGCAGTCCGATACACCGGGACAGATCCCAAGAGACCCAGTACTTC
CASSPIHRDRSQETQYF
>.|TRBD2|TRBJ2-1|TRBV7-6
TGTGCCAGCAGTCCGGGACTAGCGGGCAATGAGCAGTTCTTC
CASSPGLAGNEQFF
>.|.|TRBJ1-4|TRBV4-2
TGTGCCAGCAGCCAAGAAATCGGGGGGGCTAATGAAAAACTGTTTTTT
CASSQEIGGANEKLFF
>once|TRBD1|TRBJ2-3|TRBV4-1
TGCGCCAGCAGCCAACTGACAGGGGCTAGCACAGATACGCAGTATTTT
CASSQLTGASTDTQYF
>.|TRBD1|TRBJ1-2|TRBV5-4
TGTGCCAGCAGCTTAGTAGGGACAGGGTCGGGTGGCTACACCTTC
CASSLVGTGSGGYTF
>.|.|TRBJ1-1|TRBV4-1
TGCGCCAGCAGCCAAGATGGGGCAGCCGAAGGGGCTGAAGCTTTCTTT
CASSQDGAAEGAEAFF
>few|.|TRBJ2-6|TRBV2
TGTGCCAGCAGCTCCGAACAGGGCTCTGGGGCCAACGTCCTGACTTTC
CASSSEQGSGANVLTF
>.|TRBD2|TRBJ2-1|TRBV6-1
TGTGCCAGCAGTGAGAGGGACTACTCCTACAATGAGCAGTTCTTC
CASSERDYSYNEQFF
>few|.|TRBJ1-1|TRBV28
TGTGCCAGCAGTTTCAGTACAGGTCGAGCTTTCTTT
CASSFSTGRAFF
>.|TRBD2|TRBJ2-3|TRBV4-2
TGTGCCAGCAGCCTCACCCCCCAGACTAGCGGGAGTTCAGATACGCAGTATTTT
CASSLTPQTSGSSDTQYF
>.|TRBD1|TRBJ2-3|TRBV5-6
TGTGCCAGCAGCTTACGGACAGGGGGCACAGATACGCAGTATTTT
CASSLRTGGTDTQYF
>.|TRBD2|TRBJ2-3|TRBV5-1
TGCGCCAGCAGCTTGGAGTTAGCGGGGGGTATAGACACAGATACGCAGTATTTT
CASSLELAGGIDTDTQYF
>.|TRBD1|TRBJ1-1|TRBV4-3
TGCGCCAGCAGCTACGGGGGACAGGGCACTGAAGCTTTCTTT
CASSYGGQGTEAFF
>medium-sized|.|TRBJ2-2|TRBV6-4
TGTGCCAGCAGAGAGGACAGCTTTTACACCGGGGAGCTGTTTTTT
CASREDSFYTGELFF
>.|TRBD2|TRBJ2-7|TRBV27
TGTGCCAGCAGTCTGCTAGCGGGAGGGCCTGGGCACGAGCAGTACTTC
CASSLLAGGPGHEQYF
>.|TRBD1|TRBJ1-6|TRBV2
TGTGCCAGCAGTGAATTTCTGGACAGGGGTATTAATTCACCCCTCCACTTT
CASSEFLDRGINSPLHF
>.|TRBD1|TRBJ1-1|TRBV14
TGTGCCAGCAGCCATCCTCGACAGGGTGTAGAGGGCCTTGGCCCTTTCTTT
CASSHPRQGVEGLGPFF
>.|.|TRBJ2-3|TRBV5-4
TGTGCCAGCAACGGACCGGGACTGGACTTCACAGATACGCAGTATTTT
CASNGPGLDFTDTQYF
>.|.|TRBJ2-5|TRBV9
TGTGCCAGCAGCTCGGGGGAGACCCAGTACTTC
CASSSGETQYF
>once|.|TRBJ2-7|TRBV19
TGTGCCAGTAGTACCCGAGGACAGCCGACCTACGAGCAGTACTTC
CASSTRGQPTYEQYF
>.|.|TRBJ1-5|TRBV7-6
TGTGCCAGCAGCTTAGGGGGGGGGTTCAATCAGCCCCAGCATTTT
CASSLGGGFNQPQHF
>.|.|TRBJ1-6|TRBV21-1
TGTGCCAGCAGCAGAGGGGGACAGTCCCGTAATAATTCACCCCTCCACTTT
CASSRGGQSRNNSPLHF
>.|TRBD1|TRBJ2-2|TRBV5-4
TGTGCCAGCAGCTTGGGGGACAGGGACACCGGGGAGCTGTTTTTT
CASSLGDRDTGELFF
>.|TRBD1|TRBJ1-4|TRBV25-1
TGTGCCAGCGATGGGACAGGGGGTGCAACTAATGAAAAACTGTTTTTT
CASDGTGGATNEKLFF
>once|TRBD2|TRBJ2-5|TRBV5-6
TGTGCCAGCAGGGACTATAGCGGGAGGGCCTTCGGGTACCAAGAGACCCAGTACTTC
CASRDYSGRAFGYQETQYF
>.|TRBD1|TRBJ1-3|TRBV28
TGTGCCAGCAGTTCAGGGGGTCGAGAAAACACCATATATTTT
CASSSGGRENTIYF
>.|TRBD1|TRBJ2-7|TRBV29-1
TGCAGCATACGGAACGACAGGGGAAATTTGTACGAGCAGTACTTC
CSIRNDRGNLYEQYF
>few|.|TRBJ2-3|TRBV5-1
TGCGCCAGCAGCTCGACTCCCGGAGGCACAGATACGCAGTATTTT
CASSSTPGGTDTQYF
>.|TRBD1|TRBJ1-4|TRBV29-1
TGCAGCGTACCGGGACAGGGGGCCGCACAAGGCGAAAAACTGTTTTTT
CSVPGQGAAQGEKLFF
>.|TRBD1|TRBJ1-4|TRBV29-1
TGCAGCGCACAGGGGAGTGCAACTAATGAAAAACTGTTTTTT
CSAQGSATNEKLFF
>.|TRBD2|TRBJ2-5|TRBV7-6
TGTGCCAGCAGCGTCGGACTAGCGGTTCCCGAGGGGACCCAGTACTTC
CASSVGLAVPEGTQYF
>.|.|TRBJ2-1|TRBV27
TGTGCCAGCAGTTTATCAGAGGGAGGTGAGCAGTTCTTC
CASSLSEGGEQFF
>few|TRBD2|TRBJ2-7|TRBV27
TGTGCCAGCAGCACTAGCGGGAGGTACGAGCAGTACTTC
CASSTSGRYEQYF
>few|TRBD1|TRBJ2-7|TRBV5-5
TGTGCCAGCAGCCCGGACAGGGGGCTCGGAGTATCCTACGAGCAGTACTTC
CASSPDRGLGVSYEQYF
>.|TRBD1|TRBJ2-5|TRBV11-2
TGTGCCAGCAGCTTATTGGGAGCAGGGGGCCAAGAGACCCAGTACTTC
CASSLLGAGGQETQYF
>.|TRBD1|TRBJ1-1|TRBV28
TGTGCCAGCCGAAGGGGGCACACTGAAGCTTTCTTT
CASRRGHTEAFF
>.|TRBD2|TRBJ2-2|TRBV11-3
TGTGCCAGCAGCTCAGGACTAGCGGGAGATAGCACCGGGGAGCTGTTTTTT
CASSSGLAGDSTGELFF
>.|TRBD2|TRBJ2-7|TRBV7-8
TGTGCCAGCAGCTTAGCGGTAGCGGGGGATCGGTGGTCCTACGAGCAGTACTTC
CASSLAVAGDRWSYEQYF
>.|.|TRBJ2-4|TRBV12-5
TGTGCTAGTGGTTTGGTAGAGGAGGGAAACATTCAGTACTTC
CASGLVEEGNIQYF
>.|.|TRBJ2-5|TRBV5-1
TGCGCCAGCAGCTTGGGCCGGGACATCGAGACCCAGTACTTC
CASSLGRDIETQYF